This TCR beta chain was captured in a study of blood T cell repertoires in COVID-19. On the study more broadly: The United States, Italy and Spain supplied acute and convalescent COVID-19 samples. The cDNA or gDNA used as material had been derived from T cells, B-cell-depleted T cells, or PBMCs.

In the study's own analysis: Estimation of nucleated cell counts relied on the amplification of reference gene primers. Clones were sequenced by immunoSEQ multiplex PCR, and TCRdb holds only the in-frame ones, with some missing. The D gene and trimming were derived from the DNA, and the V and J assignments and clone size from that table. The repertoire has around 140,000 clones, about 88% of them found once; the top ten carry 15% to 20%. Germline assignment: CDR1 SNHLY and CDR2 FYNNEI. Trimming cost V 7 bases and J 7 bases; bases outside gene matches: 8. CDR3 length equals 14 residues. Sequencing was carried out using peripheral blood. The rearrangement links TRBV2 to TRBJ2-3, with 10 positions matching TRBD2. The source of this sequence is a woman older than 75 with acute or convalescent COVID-19. This CDR3 reads CASIGLAGDHTQYF. For the CDR3, the DNA is TGTGCCAGCATAGGGCTAGCGGGAGATCATACGCAGTATTTT.